These 24 T cell receptor beta chains were all obtained from the same sample, sequenced in a study of T cell changes during pregnancy in multiple sclerosis (dated by TCRdb to the late 2010s). Libraries were prepared through the immunoSEQ multiplex PCR assay. TCRdb carries this immuneACCESS record with in-frame sequences only. Its versions omit some clonotypes, under half of them owing to an unresolved V gene in the studies checked, with the rest unexplained. The sample yields about 64,000 clones; just under 95% were counted once. About 1.5% of the sample is taken by the ten largest. The input for sequencing was peripheral blood, taken in the second trimester of pregnancy. These receptors all come from a female donor with multiple sclerosis, enrolled in a pregnancy study.

The chain recombines TRBV7-9 with TRBJ2-7; 7 nucleotides agree with TRBD1. Per the germline V gene, CDR1 is SEHNR and CDR2 is FQNEAQ (reference sequence). The junction had 14 bases not matched to a gene; V was cut back by 1 base and J by 5 bases. The CDR3 has 17 residues. The CDR3 reads CASSLEAWAGGRHEQYF. The CDR3 DNA reads as TGTGCCAGCAGCTTAGAGGCTTGGGCAGGGGGAAGACACGAGCAGTACTTC.

Here the CDR3 DNA reads TGCGCCAGCAGCTTGGGGCAGGGGGCAAGGATGGACGAGCAGTACTTC. Amino acids: CASSLGQGARMDEQYF. The rearrangement joins TRBV5-1 to TRBJ2-7; 8 bases match TRBD1. Germline CDR1 reads SGHRS; CDR2 reads YFSETQ. Germline trimming cut 0 bases from V and 5 bases from J; bases unmatched to any gene: 10. This CDR3 contains 16 residues.

A single count supports this clone. This sequence joins TRBV10-2 and TRBJ2-3; either TRBD1 or TRBD2 may supply D (7 bases each). Germline values: CDR1 WSHSY, CDR2 SAAADI. The CDR3 consists of 14 residues. Trimming took 10 bases from V and 2 from J, leaving 16 bases between them. CDR3 nucleotide sequence: TGCGCCACCAGGGGGGCGGGAGCCACAGATACGCAGTATTTT. Translated: CATRGAGATDTQYF.

This clone is a singleton in its sample. V is TRBV6-4 and J is TRBJ2-1, with 8 bases identical to TRBD2. There are 15 residues in the CDR3. Trimming removed 2 bases from V and 4 bases from J; junction bases left unmatched: 4. The germline V gene has CDR1 MRHNA and CDR2 SNTAGT. This CDR3 is CASSDQIAGYNEQFF. The CDR3 DNA sequence: TGTGCCAGCAGTGACCAGATAGCGGGGTACAATGAGCAGTTCTTC.

The rearrangement uses TRBV7-2 and TRBJ2-1, with TRBD1 as a possible D gene (6 bases). The V and J ends lost 5 bases and 0 bases respectively, with 17 bases between them. Germline CDR1 is SGHTA and CDR2 is FQGNSA. This CDR3 contains 17 residues. The CDR3 sequence is CASSARNRVLSYNEQFF. The CDR3 bases are TGTGCCAGCAGCGCCCGGAACAGGGTGCTCTCCTACAATGAGCAGTTCTTC. The entire variable domain, with the rest obtained from reference TRBV7-2 and TRBJ2-1, is as follows: GAGVSQSPSNKVTEKGKDVELRCDPISGHTALYWYRQSLGQGLEFLIYFQGNSAPDKSGLPSDRFSAERTGGSVSTLTIQRTQQEDSAVYLCASSARNRVLSYNEQFFGPGTRLTVL.

The CDR3 DNA sequence: TGTGCCAGTAGGACCTCCAGGGGGTTTATGAACACTGAAGCTTTCTTT. Translation: CASRTSRGFMNTEAFF. V and J are TRBV19 and TRBJ1-1, with 7 bases that match TRBD1. This CDR3 spans 16 amino acids. Germline CDR1 and CDR2: LNHDA and SQIVND (reference sequence). V lost 6 bases and J lost 0; bases outside the gene matches: 10.

The chain employs TRBV5-1 and TRBJ2-6; D perhaps matches TRBD2 (5 bases). Trimming shortened V by 5 bases and J by 0 bases, and 9 bases separated the two germline ends. Germline-derived CDR1 and CDR2 are SGHRS and YFSETQ. The CDR3 extends over 15 amino acids. The CDR3 coding sequence is TGCGCCAGCAGAACCGAGGGCTCTGGGGCCAACGTCCTGACTTTC. Protein product: CASRTEGSGANVLTF.

The chain recombines TRBV2 with TRBJ2-3; the match to TRBD2 covers 7 bases. This CDR3 is built from 14 residues. Trimming at V came to 4 bases and at J to 6 bases, leaving 7 bases not matched to a gene. Germline V CDR1 and CDR2: SNHLY, FYNNEI. CDR3 protein: CASSAESGADTQYF. The CDR3 region has the DNA TGTGCCAGCAGTGCTGAGAGCGGGGCGGATACGCAGTATTTT.

This chain joins TRBV6-5 and TRBJ1-4; perhaps TRBD1 as D (5 bases). Trimming pared 5 bases from V and 5 bases from J, leaving 15 bases between. CDR1 is MNHEY and CDR2 is SVGAGI in the germline V gene. The CDR3 runs 15 residues. The CDR3 loop reads CASSRGQGENEKLFF. The CDR3 bases are TGTGCCAGCAGTCGTGGCCAGGGCGAGAATGAAAAACTGTTTTTT.

The chain recombines TRBV10-2 with TRBJ2-5; possibly TRBD2 for D (6 bases). V lost 7 bases to trimming and J lost 1 base, with 10 bases between them. CDR1 and CDR2 from the germline V gene are WSHSY and SAAADI. The length of the CDR3 is 13 residues. The CDR3 reads CASTRDFQETQYF. CDR3 DNA sequence: TGCGCCAGCACCCGGGACTTCCAAGAGACCCAGTACTTC.

The CDR3 protein is CASSVVPGQGAYEQYF. DNA for the CDR3: TGTGCCAGTAGTGTCGTACCGGGACAGGGGGCCTACGAGCAGTACTTC. The chain joins TRBV19 to TRBJ2-7; TRBD1 aligns across 11 bases. Germline V gives CDR1 LNHDA, CDR2 SQIVND (reference sequence). The CDR3 has 16 amino acids. The trim removed 5 bases at V and 2 bases at J, leaving 8 bases unmatched.

V and J are TRBV9 and TRBJ2-7; 11 bases fit TRBD2. The CDR3 is made up of 16 amino acids. J was trimmed by 3 bases and V by 2 bases; bases with no gene match: 7. Germline values: CDR1 SGDLS, CDR2 YYNGEE. This CDR3 is CASSVLAGGPLYEQYF. Here the CDR3 DNA reads TGTGCCAGCAGCGTCCTAGCGGGAGGTCCTCTCTACGAGCAGTACTTC.

This clone was picked up one time. The V gene is TRBV7-3, the J gene TRBJ2-5; D is perhaps TRBD1 (7 bases). Per the germline V gene, CDR1 is SGHTA and CDR2 is FQGTGA. The V and J ends lost 1 base and 3 bases respectively, with 12 bases between them. The CDR3 runs 15 residues. The CDR3 protein is CASSLNPGGKETQYF. CDR3 bases: TGTGCCAGCAGCTTAAATCCAGGGGGGAAAGAGACCCAGTACTTC.

The rearrangement links TRBV19 to TRBJ2-1; TRBD1 matches 9 bases. This CDR3 has 18 amino acids. Trimming cost V 3 bases and J 2 bases; bases outside gene matches: 11. Germline V gene lookup returns CDR1 LNHDA and CDR2 SQIVND (reference sequence). CDR3 DNA sequence: TGTGCCAGTAGTATTAAAGGACAGGGGAGTGGGCCCTACAATGAGCAGTTCTTC. It is translated as CASSIKGQGSGPYNEQFF.

The chain joins TRBV6-4 to TRBJ2-3; TRBD2 agrees at 12 bases. From germline, CDR1 is MRHNA and CDR2 SNTAGT. The CDR3 contains 17 residues. J lost 6 bases, V lost 6 bases, and 13 bases had no gene match. The CDR3 bases are TGTGCCAGCAGCCCGAGACTAGCGGGAGTTGCCCTTGATACGCAGTATTTT. The encoded protein is CASSPRLAGVALDTQYF.

The chain recombines TRBV2 with TRBJ2-1; TRBD2 matches 8 bases. The V and J ends lost 6 bases and 1 base, in that order; junction bases with no gene match: 8. CDR3 length: 16 amino acids. The germline V gene encodes CDR1 SNHLY and CDR2 FYNNEI. The CDR3 protein is CASRRLLAASYNEQFF. DNA for the CDR3: TGTGCCAGCAGACGACTACTAGCGGCTTCCTACAATGAGCAGTTCTTC.

The V call is TRBV19, the J call TRBJ2-7, with D tentatively TRBD1 (6 bases). Germline CDR1 and CDR2: LNHDA and SQIVND (reference sequence). There are 16 residues in the CDR3. The V end was cut by 2 bases, the J end by 0 bases, with 14 bases between. CDR3: CASSIRAGTNSYEQYF. In nucleotides, the CDR3 is TGTGCCAGTAGTATAAGGGCAGGGACAAACTCCTACGAGCAGTACTTC.

The rearrangement uses TRBV29-1 and TRBJ2-1; TRBD1 might be the D (6 bases). Germline V lookup: CDR1 SQVTM, CDR2 ANQGSEA. The CDR3 loop spans 11 amino acids. Trimming cost V 4 bases and J 6 bases, with 7 bases left between them. The CDR3 sequence is CSVVGGNEQFF. The CDR3 region has the DNA TGCAGCGTTGTAGGGGGCAATGAGCAGTTCTTC.

The chain combines TRBV25-1 with TRBJ1-1; 10 bases line up with TRBD1. The trim removed 6 bases at V and 8 bases at J, leaving 6 bases unmatched. From germline, CDR1 is MGHDK and CDR2 SYGVNS. The CDR3 is 13 amino acids. CDR3 bases: TGTGCCAGCAGAGAAGGACAGGGGGGAGAAGCTTTCTTT. Encoded protein: CASREGQGGEAFF.

J is TRBJ1-2 and V is TRBV6-1; unclear D gene. Germline CDR1 is MNHNS and CDR2 is SASEGT. V lost 3 bases and J lost 4, with 9 bases in between. The CDR3 covers 13 residues. The CDR3 here is CASSETQSYGYTF. The CDR3 bases are TGTGCCAGCAGTGAGACTCAGTCCTATGGCTACACCTTC.

The table lists this clone with a few counts. CDR3 sequence (DNA): TGTGCCAGCAGTTTAACAGAGATGAACACTGAAGCTTTCTTT. Translation gives CASSLTEMNTEAFF. The chain has TRBV28 and TRBJ1-1; no clear D. Looked up from germline, CDR1 is MDHEN and CDR2 is SYDVKM. V was pared by 2 bases and J by 0 bases, with 7 bases between. This CDR3 has 14 residues.

V gene TRBV5-1 combines with J gene TRBJ1-4; D remains unclear. The germline V and J ends were trimmed by 6 bases and 4 bases, with 10 bases remaining between them. Germline V gene lookup returns CDR1 SGHRS and CDR2 YFSETQ. CDR3 length: 13 residues. CDR3 in amino acids: CASKQTLNEKLFF. CDR3 DNA sequence: TGCGCCAGCAAACAGACGCTTAATGAAAAACTGTTTTTT.

The rearrangement joins TRBV2 to TRBJ2-3; 7 positions match TRBD1. With 6 bases clipped from V and 7 bases from J, the junction kept 7 bases outside the gene matches. The germline V gene has CDR1 SNHLY and CDR2 FYNNEI. The CDR3 totals 13 residues. The CDR3 DNA follows: TGTGCCAGCAGCCGGGACAGCACCTATACGCAGTATTTT. It encodes CASSRDSTYTQYF.

The chain joins TRBV9 to TRBJ2-1; 9 bases fit TRBD2. Germline V gene sequence: CDR1 SGDLS, CDR2 YYNGEE. Trimming cost V 0 bases and J 7 bases; bases outside gene matches: 11. CDR3 length: 17 residues. In DNA, the CDR3 is TGTGCCAGCAGCGTAGCTTGGGCGGGAGGGACTAGGAATGAGCAGTTCTTC. Translation: CASSVAWAGGTRNEQFF.